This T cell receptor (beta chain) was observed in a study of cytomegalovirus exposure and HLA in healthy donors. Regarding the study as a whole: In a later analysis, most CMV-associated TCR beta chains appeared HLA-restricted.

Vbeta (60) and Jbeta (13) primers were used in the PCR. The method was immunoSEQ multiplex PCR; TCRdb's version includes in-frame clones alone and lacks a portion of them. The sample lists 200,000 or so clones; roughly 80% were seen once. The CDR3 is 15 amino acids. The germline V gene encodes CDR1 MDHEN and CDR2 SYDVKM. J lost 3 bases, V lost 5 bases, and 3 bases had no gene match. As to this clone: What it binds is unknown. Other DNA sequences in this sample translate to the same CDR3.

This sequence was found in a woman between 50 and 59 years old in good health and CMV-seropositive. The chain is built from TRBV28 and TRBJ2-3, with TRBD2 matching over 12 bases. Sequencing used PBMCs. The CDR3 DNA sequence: TGTGCCAGCAGTCTAGCGGGGGGGGGAACAGATACGCAGTATTTT. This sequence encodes CASSLAGGGTDTQYF.